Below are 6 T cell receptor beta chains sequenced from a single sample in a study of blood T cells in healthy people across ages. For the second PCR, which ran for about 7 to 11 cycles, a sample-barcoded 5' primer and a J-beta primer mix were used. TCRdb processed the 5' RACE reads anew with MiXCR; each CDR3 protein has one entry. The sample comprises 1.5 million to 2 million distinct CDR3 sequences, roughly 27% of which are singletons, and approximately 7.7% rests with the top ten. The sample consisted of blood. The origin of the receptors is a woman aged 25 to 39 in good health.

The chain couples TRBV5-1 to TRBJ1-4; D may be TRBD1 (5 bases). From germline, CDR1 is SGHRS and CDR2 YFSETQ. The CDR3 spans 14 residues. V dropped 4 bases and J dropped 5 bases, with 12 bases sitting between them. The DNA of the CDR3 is TGCGCCAGCAGCAGGGACGGTGGAAATGAAAAACTGTTTTTT. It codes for CASSRDGGNEKLFF.

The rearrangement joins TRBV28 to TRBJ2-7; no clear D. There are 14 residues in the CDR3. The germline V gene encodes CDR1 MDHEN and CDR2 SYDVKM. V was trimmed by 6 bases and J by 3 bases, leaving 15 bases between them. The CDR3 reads CASSPGGIFYEQYF. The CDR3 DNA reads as TGTGCCAGCAGCCCCGGTGGAATTTTCTACGAGCAGTACTTC.

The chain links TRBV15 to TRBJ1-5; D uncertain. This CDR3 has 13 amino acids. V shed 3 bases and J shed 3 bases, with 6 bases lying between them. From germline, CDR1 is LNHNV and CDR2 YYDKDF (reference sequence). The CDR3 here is CATSSSDNQPQHF. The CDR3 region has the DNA TGTGCCACCAGCAGCTCGGACAATCAGCCCCAGCATTTT.

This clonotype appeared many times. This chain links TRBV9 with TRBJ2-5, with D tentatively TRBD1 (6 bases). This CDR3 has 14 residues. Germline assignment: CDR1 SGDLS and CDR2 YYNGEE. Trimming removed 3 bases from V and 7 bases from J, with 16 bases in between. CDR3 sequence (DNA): TGTGCCAGCAGCGCGCAGGCCCTCAGGGGGACCCAGTACTTC. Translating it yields CASSAQALRGTQYF.

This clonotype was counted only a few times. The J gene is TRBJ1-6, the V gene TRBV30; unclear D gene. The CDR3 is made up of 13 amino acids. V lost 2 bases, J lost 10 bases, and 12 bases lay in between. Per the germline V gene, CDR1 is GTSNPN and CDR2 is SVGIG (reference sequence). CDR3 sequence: CAWSKDGRSPLHF. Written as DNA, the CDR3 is TGTGCCTGGAGTAAAGATGGCAGATCACCCCTCCACTTT.

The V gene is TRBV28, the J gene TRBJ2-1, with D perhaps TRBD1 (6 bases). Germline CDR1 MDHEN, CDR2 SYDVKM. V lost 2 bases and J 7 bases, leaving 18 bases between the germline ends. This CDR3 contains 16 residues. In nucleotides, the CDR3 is TGTGCCAGCAGTTTACCCGCGGACAGAAAGGGTAATGAGCAGTTCTTC. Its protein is CASSLPADRKGNEQFF.